The 21 T cell receptor beta chains in this list originate from one sample, sequenced in a study of CD8 T cells in ankylosing spondylitis. TCRdb re-derived calls from the 5' RACE reads in MiXCR, one entry per CDR3 protein. The sample yields approximately 200,000 distinct CDR3 sequences, about 13% seen once. Sequenced material: blood, either unsorted or a sorted T cell fraction (not recorded which). The receptors were sampled from a male donor with ankylosing spondylitis or in good health (not recorded which).

This clonotype has more than one count but fewer than ten. This chain connects TRBV5-1 to TRBJ2-7; 10 nucleotides match TRBD2. Germline trimming cut 4 bases from V and 2 bases from J; bases unmatched to any gene: 6. CDR1 SGHRS and CDR2 YFSETQ come from the germline V gene. CDR3 length: 15 residues. The CDR3 sequence: CASSPTGTSAYEQYF. The CDR3 nucleotides read TGCGCCAGCAGCCCCACCGGGACTAGCGCCTACGAGCAGTACTTC.

The chain uses TRBV7-8 and TRBJ1-3; D ambiguous. Germline V gives CDR1 SGHVS, CDR2 FQNEAQ. This CDR3 is 13 amino acids long. Deletions cut 5 bases from V and 4 bases from J, with 9 bases between. The chain's CDR3 is CASSLAWGNTIYF. CDR3 nucleotides: TGTGCCAGCAGCCTCGCGTGGGGAAACACCATATATTTT.

CDR3 DNA: TGCGCCAGCAGCTTGGGGTCAGGGGGGACTGAAGCTTTCTTT. Amino acid sequence: CASSLGSGGTEAFF. The chain links TRBV5-1 to TRBJ1-1; 7 positions agree with TRBD1. V was pared by 0 bases and J by 5 bases, with 4 bases of the junction left unmatched. Per the germline V gene, CDR1 is SGHRS and CDR2 is YFSETQ. The CDR3 is made up of 14 amino acids.

This clonotype was seen only a few times. The rearrangement uses TRBV12-3 or TRBV12-4 and TRBJ1-1; 9 nucleotides agree with TRBD1. Trimming removed 4 bases from V and 0 bases from J; junction bases left unmatched: 6. This CDR3 has 16 amino acids. Here the CDR3 reads CASSSPDRGLNTEAFF. The CDR3 DNA sequence: TGTGCCAGCAGTTCCCCCGACAGGGGGTTGAACACTGAAGCTTTCTTT.

This clonotype came up a few times. The J gene is TRBJ2-7, the V gene TRBV30, with 9 bases identical to TRBD1. This CDR3 contains 13 residues. CDR1 and CDR2 (germline): GTSNPN, SVGIG (reference sequence). Losses at the gene ends were 3 bases for V and 5 bases for J; bases not matched to a gene: 5. CDR3 region: CAWRGQGWNEQYF. CDR3 bases: TGTGCCTGGAGGGGACAGGGTTGGAACGAGCAGTACTTC. Full variable domain (missing parts from reference TRBV30 and TRBJ2-7): SQTIHQWPATLVQPVGSPLSLECTVEGTSNPNLYWYRQAAGRGLQLLFYSVGIGQISSEVPQNLSASRPQDRQFILSSKKLLLSDSGFYLCAWRGQGWNEQYFGPGTRLTVT.

This clonotype was counted only a few times. CDR3 DNA sequence: TGTGCCAGCAGGCCGGGACTAGCGCTAGATACGCAGTATTTT. Residues: CASRPGLALDTQYF. V gene TRBV2 combines with J gene TRBJ2-3; 10 nucleotides match TRBD2. Per the germline V gene, CDR1 is SNHLY and CDR2 is FYNNEI. The CDR3 is 14 amino acids. V trimming: 6 bases; J trimming: 5 bases; junction bases outside the gene matches: 5.

The chain has TRBV10-3 and TRBJ1-1, with 7 bases fitting TRBD1. The junction had 4 bases not matched to a gene; V was cut back by 8 bases and J by 4 bases. Germline V gene lookup returns CDR1 ENHRY and CDR2 SYGVKD. This CDR3 region has 12 residues. The CDR3 coding sequence is TGTGCCATCGGCGCAGGGGGCACTGAAGCTTTCTTT. Protein product: CAIGAGGTEAFF.

This clonotype was found a few times. The J gene is TRBJ2-7, the V gene TRBV9; 10 bases map to TRBD1. Unmatched junction bases numbered 4, after V lost 0 bases and J lost 7 bases. The CDR3 contains 14 residues. Germline V CDR1 and CDR2: SGDLS, YYNGEE. DNA of the CDR3: TGTGCCAGCAGCGTAGGACAGGGGGCGAGAGAGCAGTACTTC. This gives the protein CASSVGQGAREQYF.

The V call is TRBV11-2, the J call TRBJ2-1; TRBD2 agrees at 7 bases. The CDR3 runs to 14 residues. CDR1 and CDR2 (germline): SGHAT, FQNNGV. Trimming took 2 bases from V and 8 from J; bases not matched to a gene: 6. CDR3 nucleotide sequence: TGTGCCAGCAGCTTATACAGACTAGCCTATGAGCAGTTCTTC. Protein product: CASSLYRLAYEQFF.

The rearrangement links TRBV14 to TRBJ2-2, with D hard to call. The CDR3 has 14 residues. V lost 4 bases and J lost 6, with 12 bases in between. Germline V lookup: CDR1 SGHDN, CDR2 FVKESK. The CDR3: CASSPKTNPGELFF. Written as DNA, the CDR3 is TGTGCCAGCAGCCCCAAGACCAACCCCGGGGAGCTGTTTTTT.

V is TRBV15 and J is TRBJ2-3; D is possibly TRBD1 or TRBD2 (6 bases each). The germline V gene encodes CDR1 LNHNV and CDR2 YYDKDF (reference sequence). The CDR3 has 17 amino acids. V lost 0 bases, J lost 3 bases, and 16 bases lay in between. CDR3 sequence reads: CATSRDRRGTSTDTQYF. As DNA, the CDR3 is TGTGCCACCAGCAGAGATCGGAGGGGGACGAGTACAGATACGCAGTATTTT. The full variable domain, completed using reference TRBV15 and TRBJ2-3, is DAMVIQNPRYQVTQFGKPVTLSCSQTLNHNVMYWYQQKSSQAPKLLFHYYDKDFNNEADTPDNFQSRRPNTSFCFLDIRSPGLGDTAMYLCATSRDRRGTSTDTQYFGPGTRLTVL.

This clonotype was picked up a small number of times. V gene TRBV10-3 combines with J gene TRBJ2-5; 11 nucleotides agree with TRBD2. CDR1 ENHRY and CDR2 SYGVKD come from the germline V gene. V dropped 2 bases and J dropped 2; count of bases not matched to a gene: 4. The CDR3 is 16 residues long. The CDR3 sequence is CAISEASGGLQETQYF. As DNA, the CDR3 is TGTGCCATCAGTGAGGCTAGCGGGGGGCTGCAAGAGACCCAGTACTTC.

The rearrangement links TRBV7-9 to TRBJ1-5; D remains unclear. This CDR3 region has 14 residues. The germline CDR1 and CDR2 sequences are SEHNR and FQNEAQ (reference sequence). The V end lost 1 base, the J end lost 1 base, and 5 bases lay between the germline ends. The DNA for the CDR3 is TGTGCCAGCAGCTTAGGTCCCAGCAATCAGCCCCAGCATTTT. This gives the protein CASSLGPSNQPQHF.

This clonotype was observed a few times. The chain carries TRBV11-2 and TRBJ2-2; 10 bases are shared with TRBD1. The ends lost 5 bases at V and 2 bases at J; junction bases unmatched: 14. The V gene's germline CDR1 is SGHAT and CDR2 FQNNGV. This CDR3 contains 19 residues. The CDR3 DNA follows: TGTGCCAGCAGCCACCCCCGGGACAGGGGAATCGTTAACACCGGGGAGCTGTTTTTT. It yields the protein CASSHPRDRGIVNTGELFF.

This clonotype was observed at least ten times. The genes are TRBV12-3 or TRBV12-4 and TRBJ2-1; 12 bases map to TRBD2. The V and J ends lost 3 bases and 7 bases, in that order; junction bases with no gene match: 10. The CDR3 length is 17 residues. The CDR3 DNA reads as TGTGCCAGCAGTTTGGGGACTAGCGGGCGTCCAGCTAATGAGCAGTTCTTC. As protein: CASSLGTSGRPANEQFF.

This clonotype was seen a handful of times. The chain has TRBV27 and TRBJ1-2, with a tentative D call TRBD1 (5 bases). Trimming pared 5 bases from V and 0 bases from J, leaving 13 bases between. Germline CDR1 reads MNHEY; CDR2 reads SMNVEV (reference sequence). This CDR3 contains 15 residues. The CDR3 protein is CASSKNRLSNYGYTF. CDR3 nucleotide sequence: TGTGCCAGCAGTAAAAACAGGTTATCTAACTATGGCTACACCTTC.

The V gene is TRBV7-2, the J gene TRBJ2-1; 12 nucleotides match TRBD1. Germline assignment: CDR1 SGHTA and CDR2 FQGNSA. Trimming at V came to 7 bases and at J to 2 bases, leaving 3 bases not matched to a gene. The CDR3 length is 15 residues. The CDR3, as DNA: TGTGCCAGCAATCGGGACAGGGGGCCCTACAATGAGCAGTTCTTC. It yields the protein CASNRDRGPYNEQFF.

A few counts support this clonotype. This sequence joins TRBV5-6 and TRBJ2-1; D uncertain. CDR1 SGHDT and CDR2 YYEEEE come from the germline V gene. Trimming took 5 bases from V and 0 from J, leaving 12 bases between them. This CDR3 spans 15 amino acids. The CDR3 region is CASRLRSGSYNEQFF. Here the CDR3 DNA reads TGTGCCAGCAGGTTAAGATCCGGCTCCTACAATGAGCAGTTCTTC. The full variable domain, with the rest looked up from reference TRBV5-6 and TRBJ2-1, is DAGVTQSPTHLIKTRGQQVTLRCSPKSGHDTVSWYQQALGQGPQFIFQYYEEEERQRGNFPDRFSGHQFPNYSSELNVNALLLGDSALYLCASRLRSGSYNEQFFGPGTRLTVL.

Remarks on this clonotype: At one end the junction does not follow the germline gene, possibly because of a read error. The rearrangement joins TRBV5-1 to TRBJ1-1; D is perhaps TRBD1 (5 bases). Germline CDR1 SGHRS, CDR2 YFSETQ. The CDR3 has 11 amino acids. The CDR3 DNA sequence: TGCGCCAGCAGCTTCGGTCAGACAGCTTTGTTT. Its protein is CASSFGQTALF.

V and J are TRBV3-1 and TRBJ1-1, with D unresolved. Germline values: CDR1 LGHDT, CDR2 YNNKEL (reference sequence). Trimming removed 4 bases from V and 0 bases from J, with 9 bases in between. The length of the CDR3 is 14 residues. The CDR3 region is CASSPRLMNTEAFF. The CDR3 region has the DNA TGTGCCAGCAGCCCCCGTCTCATGAACACTGAAGCTTTCTTT.

This clonotype was counted a few times. The rearrangement uses TRBV2 and TRBJ2-4; the D is unclear. Trimming left V 2 bases short and J 0 bases short, with 11 bases between. The CDR3 consists of 16 residues. Germline CDR1 SNHLY, CDR2 FYNNEI. CDR3 sequence: CASSEPEPQAKNIQYF. DNA of the CDR3: TGTGCCAGCAGTGAACCCGAACCTCAAGCCAAAAACATTCAGTACTTC.